The T cell receptor (beta chain) described here comes from a study of T cell responses to AZD1222 COVID-19 vaccine (dated by TCRdb to about 2021). For context, the study as a whole: AZD1222 recipients given second doses at about 4 weeks or at about 12 weeks were pooled, since spike-specific TCR depth and breadth were not found to differ between the two schedules. TCR sequencing was performed for 230 to 250 trial participants, of whom about 200 were given two doses of AZD1222 and around 25 were given two doses of MenACWY control vaccine. Enrollment into the trials was organized by age into subgroups of 18-55, 56-69 and 70-plus years, and those subgroups contained roughly 160, 29 and 62 TCR-sequenced participants, respectively.

This specimen's time point label, interpreted: baseline before first vaccination. Vaccinee samples were obtained from the UK trials COV001 and COV002, which included a single-blind randomized controlled phase 2/3 trial of AZD1222 (ChAdOx1 nCoV-19) in healthy adults. Trial participant PBMC samples were collected at day 0 and day 28 after the second dose for TCRbeta chain sequencing. The CDR3 regions of human TCRbeta chains were subjected to immunosequencing. Per the authors' processing: Repertoire TCRs were checked for matches against a reference library of SARS-CoV-2-specific TCRs that had been generated using the MIRA antigen-specificity platform. Breadth was defined as the fraction of unique TCRs that were SARS-CoV-2-associated. Depth was defined as the fraction of total T cells that were SARS-CoV-2-associated. Using the MIRA data, each spike-specific TCR was mapped to the spike region that the TCR reacts to and placed in a CD4 or CD8 class. Log10-transformed breadth and depth values were compared by one-way ANOVA with Sidak's multiple comparisons tests. TCRdb carries this immuneACCESS record with in-frame sequences only. Its versions omit some clonotypes, under half of them owing to an unresolved V gene in the studies checked, with the rest unexplained. That table gives V, J and clone size, and the DNA gave D and trimming. The sample table shows about 96,000 clones, and 90% are seen once. In total, the top ten clones hold approximately 24% of the sample.

Broad study findings and their caveats: CD4 TCRs associated with the vaccine covered the entire spike protein, and the dominant responses were in regions 160-218 and 743-854. Because no samples from the day 14 peak response were available, repertoires could be characterized only after the peak T cell response. Conclusions about previously exposed vaccinees are limited, since just a handful of AZD1222 recipients were seropositive for SARS-CoV-2 at baseline. Participants were mostly white British and included more females than males, and it was suggested by the authors that clonal diversity may have been underestimated. The 56-69-year group was small, and its depth increase did not reach significance, likely because of low power. Spike-specific TCR breadth and depth rose significantly after two AZD1222 doses compared with day 0 and with MenACWY recipients. Nearly half of unique spike-specific TCRs reportedly recognized epitopes outside regions mutated in the B.1.351 and B.1.1.7 variants.

CDR1 LNHDA and CDR2 SQIVND were looked up in the germline V gene (reference sequence). Germline trimming amounts to 4 bases on V and 4 bases on J, with 3 as the count of junction bases outside the gene matches. There are 16 amino acids in the CDR3, from cysteine to phenylalanine inclusive. Only the CDR3 part of the read is kept: 48 bases, read in frame from the first base. This clone turned up a few times. The specificity of this receptor is unknown. Qualities for individual bases were not recorded, and no much larger clone is one base off. The specimen was peripheral blood, collected on day 0 of AZD1222 vaccination. The chain is encoded by TRBV19 joined to TRBJ2-1; 14 central nucleotides agree with TRBD2. The origin of this receptor is an adult in good health. Here is the DNA: TGTGCCAGTAGTAACGGGACTAGCGGGGGTTACAATGAGCAGTTCTTC. Its product reads: CASSNGTSGGYNEQFF.